The sequence of this T cell receptor (beta chain) was determined in a study of beta chain features in type 1 diabetes. It was via CD45RO/CCR7/CD25/CD127/CD95/CD27 that CD4+ naive, central memory, regulatory and stem cell-like memory cells were sorted. Regarding this clone: Its target is unknown.

This CDR3 comprises 16 residues. V gave up 6 bases and J gave up 6 bases; unmatched junction bases: 11. Germline V gene sequence: CDR1 SGHDN, CDR2 FVKESK. The authors reverse transcribed all of the isolated RNA, so sequencing captured expressed TCRB transcripts. Generated by immunoSEQ multiplex PCR, the TCRdb table keeps only in-frame clones and is missing some. This table holds 130,000 to 150,000 clones, 8.5% to 12% found once. Study-wide results and limits: In all four CD4+ subsets, TCRB CDR3 length was significantly, moderately reduced in type 1 diabetes. Patients and controls would be equally affected if PCR favored shorter templates. Naive, central memory and regulatory TCRB repertoires appeared more similar among patients than healthy donors.

This TCR derives from a man aged 18 to 35 in good health. Sequenced input: naive CD4+ T cells from blood. The J gene is TRBJ1-4, the V gene TRBV14; the match to TRBD1 covers 9 bases. The CDR3 reads CASRRVRQGEDEKLFF. CDR3 sequence (DNA): TGTGCCAGCAGGCGTGTAAGACAGGGGGAAGATGAAAAACTGTTTTTT.